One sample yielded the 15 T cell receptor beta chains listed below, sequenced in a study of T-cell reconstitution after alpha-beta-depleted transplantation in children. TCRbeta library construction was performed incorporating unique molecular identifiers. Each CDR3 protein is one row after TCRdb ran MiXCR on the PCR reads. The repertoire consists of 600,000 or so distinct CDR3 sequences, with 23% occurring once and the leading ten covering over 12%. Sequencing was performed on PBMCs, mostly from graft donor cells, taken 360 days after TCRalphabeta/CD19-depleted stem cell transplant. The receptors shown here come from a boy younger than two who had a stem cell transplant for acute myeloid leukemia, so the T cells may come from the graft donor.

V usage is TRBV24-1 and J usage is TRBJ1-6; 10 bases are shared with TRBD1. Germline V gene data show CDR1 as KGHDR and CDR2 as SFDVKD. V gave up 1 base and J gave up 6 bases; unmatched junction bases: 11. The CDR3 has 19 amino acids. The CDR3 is CATSDFRRQGAIANSPLHF. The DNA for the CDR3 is TGTGCCACCAGTGATTTCCGGCGACAGGGGGCCATAGCTAATTCACCCCTCCACTTT.

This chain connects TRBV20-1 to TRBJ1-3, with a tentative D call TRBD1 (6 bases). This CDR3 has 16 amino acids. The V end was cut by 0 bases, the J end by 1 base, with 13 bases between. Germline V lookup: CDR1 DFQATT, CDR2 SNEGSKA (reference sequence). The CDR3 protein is CSARDRQGISGNTIYF. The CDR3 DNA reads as TGCAGTGCTAGAGATAGGCAGGGGATATCTGGAAACACCATATATTTT.

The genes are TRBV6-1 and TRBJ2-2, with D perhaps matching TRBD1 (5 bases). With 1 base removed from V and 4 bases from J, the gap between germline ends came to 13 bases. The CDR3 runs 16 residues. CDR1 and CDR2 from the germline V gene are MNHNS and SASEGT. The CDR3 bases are TGTGCCAGCAGTGAAGTCGGCAGGGTTGGCACCGGGGAGCTGTTTTTT. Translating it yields CASSEVGRVGTGELFF.

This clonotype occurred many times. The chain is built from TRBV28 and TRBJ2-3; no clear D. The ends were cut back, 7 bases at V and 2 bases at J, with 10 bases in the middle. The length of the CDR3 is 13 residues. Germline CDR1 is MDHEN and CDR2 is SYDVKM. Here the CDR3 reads CASIPLDTDTQYF. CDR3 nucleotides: TGTGCCAGCATTCCACTTGACACAGATACGCAGTATTTT. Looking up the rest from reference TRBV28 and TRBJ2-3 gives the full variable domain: DVKVTQSSRYLVKRTGEKVFLECVQDMDHENMFWYRQDPGLGLRLIYFSYDVKMKEKGDIPEGYSVSREKKERFSLILESASTNQTSMYLCASIPLDTDTQYFGPGTRLTVL.

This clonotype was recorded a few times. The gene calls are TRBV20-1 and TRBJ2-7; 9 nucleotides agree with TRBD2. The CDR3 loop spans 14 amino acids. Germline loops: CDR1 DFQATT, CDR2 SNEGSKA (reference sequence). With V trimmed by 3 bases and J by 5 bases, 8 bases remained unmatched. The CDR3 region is CSASPPGLAHEQYF. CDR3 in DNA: TGCAGTGCTAGCCCCCCGGGACTAGCCCACGAGCAGTACTTC.

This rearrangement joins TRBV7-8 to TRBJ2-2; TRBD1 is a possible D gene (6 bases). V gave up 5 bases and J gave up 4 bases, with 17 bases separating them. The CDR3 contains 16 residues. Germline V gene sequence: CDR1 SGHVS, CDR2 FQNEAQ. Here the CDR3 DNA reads TGTGCCAGCAGCCCAGACCCCGGCAGGGGCACCGGGGAGCTGTTTTTT. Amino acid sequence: CASSPDPGRGTGELFF. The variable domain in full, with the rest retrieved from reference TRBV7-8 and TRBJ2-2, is GAGVSQSPRYKVAKRGQDVALRCDPISGHVSLFWYQQALGQGPEFLTYFQNEAQLDKSGLPSDRFFAERPEGSVSTLKIQRTQQEDSAVYLCASSPDPGRGTGELFFGEGSRLTVL.

The CDR3 nucleotides read TGTGCCAGCAGTTTCAAACGGGGGGGTAGCTACGAGCAGTACGTC. Amino acid sequence: CASSFKRGGSYEQYV. This sequence joins TRBV27 and TRBJ2-7, with 8 bases that match TRBD2. V lost 3 bases to trimming and J lost 3 bases; unmatched junction nucleotides: 7. The CDR3 runs 15 residues. Per the germline V gene, CDR1 is MNHEY and CDR2 is SMNVEV (reference sequence).

The CDR3 nucleotides read TGTGCCATCAGTGGTAGTGAAGAGACCCAGTACTTC. Translation gives CAISGSEETQYF. The rearrangement uses TRBV10-3 and TRBJ2-5; D gene uncertain. This CDR3 is built from 12 residues. V lost 4 bases and J 3 bases, leaving 6 bases between the germline ends. Germline-derived CDR1 and CDR2 are ENHRY and SYGVKD.

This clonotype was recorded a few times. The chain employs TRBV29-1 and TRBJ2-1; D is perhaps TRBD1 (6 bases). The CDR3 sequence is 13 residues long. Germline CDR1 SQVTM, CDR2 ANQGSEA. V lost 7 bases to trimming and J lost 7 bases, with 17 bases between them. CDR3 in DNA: TGCAGCGGATATCCCCGACAGGCGAATGAGCAGTTCTTC. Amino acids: CSGYPRQANEQFF.

CDR3 amino acids: CSARGGKSGTDTQYF. The CDR3 DNA reads TGCAGTGCTAGGGGAGGGAAATCGGGGACAGATACGCAGTATTTT. The rearrangement uses TRBV20-1 and TRBJ2-3; 7 positions match TRBD2. CDR1 DFQATT and CDR2 SNEGSKA come from the germline V gene (reference sequence). V lost 3 bases to trimming and J lost 3 bases; unmatched junction nucleotides: 9. The CDR3 covers 15 residues.

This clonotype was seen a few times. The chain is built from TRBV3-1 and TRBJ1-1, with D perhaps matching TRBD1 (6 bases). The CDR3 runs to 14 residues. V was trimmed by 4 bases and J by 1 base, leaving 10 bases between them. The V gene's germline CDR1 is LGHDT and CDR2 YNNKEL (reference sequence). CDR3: CASSPRGQNTEAFF. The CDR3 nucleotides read TGTGCCAGCAGCCCAAGGGGACAGAACACTGAAGCTTTCTTT.

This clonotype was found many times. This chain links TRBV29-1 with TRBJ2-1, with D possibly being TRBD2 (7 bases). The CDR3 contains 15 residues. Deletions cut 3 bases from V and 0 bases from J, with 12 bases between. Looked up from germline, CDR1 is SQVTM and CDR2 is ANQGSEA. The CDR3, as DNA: TGCAGCGTTGAGGGGGGGGCCAGCTCCTACAATGAGCAGTTCTTC. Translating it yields CSVEGGASSYNEQFF.

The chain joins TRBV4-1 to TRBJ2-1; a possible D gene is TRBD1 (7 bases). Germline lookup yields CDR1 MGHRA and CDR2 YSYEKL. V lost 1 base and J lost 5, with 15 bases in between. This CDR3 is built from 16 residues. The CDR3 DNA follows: TGCGCCAGCAGCCAAGTCGGAGGGGGCCACAACAATGAGCAGTTCTTC. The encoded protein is CASSQVGGGHNNEQFF.

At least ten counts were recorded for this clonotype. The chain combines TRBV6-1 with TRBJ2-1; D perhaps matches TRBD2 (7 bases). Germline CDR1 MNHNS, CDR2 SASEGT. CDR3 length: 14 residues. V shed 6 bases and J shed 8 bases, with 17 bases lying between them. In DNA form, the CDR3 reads TGTGCCAGCAGCCTCCTGGGCGGGGGCGATGAGCAGTTCTTC. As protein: CASSLLGGGDEQFF.

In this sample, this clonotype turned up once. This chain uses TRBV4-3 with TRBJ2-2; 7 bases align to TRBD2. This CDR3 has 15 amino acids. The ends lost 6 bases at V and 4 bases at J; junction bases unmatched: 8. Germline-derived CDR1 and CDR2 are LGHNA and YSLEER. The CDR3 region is CASREGLEGTGELFF. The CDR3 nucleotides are TGCGCCAGCAGAGAAGGACTAGAGGGCACCGGGGAGCTGTTTTTT.